These 27 T cell receptor beta chains originate from one sample sequenced in a study of blood T cell repertoires in COVID-19. Assay: immunoSEQ multiplex PCR; the TCRdb copy retains only in-frame clones and omits some. The sample has more than 110,000 clones, 88% seen once; the top ten hold over 9.5%. Material for sequencing was peripheral blood. The receptors were sampled from a middle-aged man with active or convalescent COVID-19.

The chain joins TRBV27 to TRBJ1-5, with 10 bases fitting TRBD1. In germline, CDR1 is MNHEY, CDR2 SMNVEV (reference sequence). V gave up 4 bases and J gave up 4 bases; unmatched junction bases: 4. The length of the CDR3 is 15 residues. The CDR3: CASSSGQGRNQPQHF. The CDR3 bases are TGTGCCAGCAGTTCGGGACAGGGGCGGAATCAGCCCCAGCATTTT.

A single count supports this clone. The chain carries TRBV6-2 or TRBV6-3 and TRBJ2-5, with D tentatively TRBD2 (6 bases). This CDR3 is built from 14 residues. Per germline, CDR1 MNHEY and CDR2 SVGEGT. Trimming shortened V by 10 bases and J by 0 bases, and 15 bases separated the two germline ends. CDR3 in amino acids: CATNPGGDQETQYF. Written as DNA, the CDR3 is TGTGCCACCAACCCCGGGGGAGACCAAGAGACCCAGTACTTC.

The chain employs TRBV4-2 and TRBJ2-7; D remains unclear. CDR1 LGHNA and CDR2 YNFKEQ come from the germline V gene. Trimming stripped 1 base from V and 4 bases from J, with 8 bases between. The CDR3 has 13 amino acids. CDR3 protein: CASSQGLEYEQYF. In DNA form, the CDR3 reads TGTGCCAGCAGCCAAGGCCTAGAGTACGAGCAGTACTTC.

V usage is TRBV9 and J usage is TRBJ2-7; TRBD2 agrees at 8 bases. The CDR3 is made up of 15 amino acids. The germline gives CDR1 SGDLS, CDR2 YYNGEE. J lost 2 bases, V lost 4 bases, and 8 bases had no gene match. The CDR3 DNA follows: TGTGCCAGCAGCCAGGGACTAGACCCTGCCTACGAGCAGTACTTC. Protein: CASSQGLDPAYEQYF.

The chain employs TRBV27 and TRBJ1-2; tentatively, D is TRBD1 (5 bases). Trimming removed 7 bases at V and 4 bases at J, with 22 bases between. Per the germline V gene, CDR1 is MNHEY and CDR2 is SMNVEV (reference sequence). This CDR3 is 16 amino acids long. CDR3 sequence (DNA): TGTGCCAGCACCTCTATATGGGATACAGGAACCTATGGCTACACCTTC. Protein product: CASTSIWDTGTYGYTF.

This clone was seen a handful of times. This rearrangement joins TRBV29-1 to TRBJ2-7, with TRBD2 matching over 11 bases. The CDR3 is 16 amino acids. CDR1 SQVTM and CDR2 ANQGSEA come from the germline V gene. V lost 7 bases and J lost 4; bases outside the gene matches: 15. For the CDR3, the DNA is TGCAGCGGGGGGGACGTAGCGGGAGGGCCGGTGTACGAGCAGTACTTC. Amino acid sequence: CSGGDVAGGPVYEQYF.

The V gene is TRBV2, the J gene TRBJ1-5; no reliable D call. There are 14 residues in the CDR3. The V gene lost 7 bases and the J gene lost 0 bases, with 10 bases spanning the gap. CDR1 is SNHLY, CDR2 FYNNEI, per germline. This CDR3 is CASTDTYSNQPQHF. The CDR3 DNA reads TGTGCCAGCACTGACACCTATAGCAATCAGCCCCAGCATTTT.

The chain employs TRBV11-2 and TRBJ2-3; possible D gene TRBD2, 6 bases. The CDR3 sequence is 16 residues long. Per the germline V gene, CDR1 is SGHAT and CDR2 is FQNNGV. Trimming stripped 5 bases from V and 0 bases from J, with 15 bases between. CDR3 protein: CASSPYSGHSTDTQYF. Written as DNA, the CDR3 is TGTGCCAGCAGCCCCTATAGCGGACACAGCACAGATACGCAGTATTTT.

This clone has only one observation. The V call is TRBV29-1, the J call TRBJ2-7; 9 bases match TRBD1. V lost 3 bases and J lost 6; bases outside the gene matches: 6. Germline CDR1 is SQVTM and CDR2 is ANQGSEA. The CDR3 runs 13 residues. The CDR3 sequence: CSVDRTGVGEQYF. In nucleotides, the CDR3 is TGCAGCGTTGATAGGACAGGGGTAGGCGAGCAGTACTTC.

The chain has TRBV2 and TRBJ2-7; 7 positions agree with TRBD1. This CDR3 is built from 14 residues. Germline assignment: CDR1 SNHLY and CDR2 FYNNEI. The V gene end was trimmed by 7 bases and the J gene end by 4 bases; junction bases not matched to a gene: 10. The CDR3 coding sequence is TGTGCCAGCACCCAACCCGGGACAGCTTACGAGCAGTACTTC. Encoded protein: CASTQPGTAYEQYF.

A word on this clone: The identical CDR3 is also encoded by other nucleotide sequences in the sample. The chain employs TRBV5-1 and TRBJ2-3, with D possibly matching TRBD1 (6 bases). Trimming shortened V by 4 bases and J by 5 bases, and 8 bases separated the two germline ends. Germline V gene data show CDR1 as SGHRS and CDR2 as YFSETQ. The CDR3 has 12 amino acids. CDR3 loop: CASSSRGDTQYF. As DNA, the CDR3 is TGCGCCAGCAGCAGCAGGGGAGATACGCAGTATTTT.

J is TRBJ2-1 and V is TRBV9; 8 bases agree with TRBD1. Germline assignment: CDR1 SGDLS and CDR2 YYNGEE. With 0 bases clipped from V and 2 bases from J, the junction kept 4 bases outside the gene matches. This CDR3 is 16 amino acids long. CDR3 residues: CASSVGGQGPYNEQFF. CDR3 DNA: TGTGCCAGCAGCGTAGGAGGACAGGGACCCTACAATGAGCAGTTCTTC.

The V gene is TRBV6-5, the J gene TRBJ2-7; D possibly corresponds to TRBD1 (5 bases). CDR1 and CDR2 (germline): MNHEY, SVGAGI. Between the trimmed V and J ends, which lost 2 bases and 4 bases, there was a span of 12 bases. This CDR3 has 14 residues. The CDR3 sequence: CASSYGRDLYEQYF. The CDR3 region has the DNA TGTGCCAGCAGTTACGGCAGGGATCTGTACGAGCAGTACTTC.

The chain recombines TRBV30 with TRBJ2-3; D is perhaps TRBD1 (5 bases). The CDR3 runs to 14 residues. Germline V lookup: CDR1 GTSNPN, CDR2 SVGIG (reference sequence). V was pared by 3 bases and J by 2 bases, with 12 bases between. CDR3 coding DNA: TGTGCCTGGAGGTTTTCAGGGTCCACAGATACGCAGTATTTT. This translates into CAWRFSGSTDTQYF.

The V gene is TRBV28, the J gene TRBJ2-1; TRBD2 agrees at 9 bases. The V gene end was trimmed by 6 bases and the J gene end by 9 bases; junction bases not matched to a gene: 15. There are 16 residues in the CDR3. Per germline, CDR1 MDHEN and CDR2 SYDVKM. This chain's CDR3 is CASRTAAGLASFEQFF. DNA for the CDR3: TGTGCCAGCAGGACAGCCGCGGGACTAGCTTCTTTTGAGCAGTTCTTC.

The chain is built from TRBV5-1 and TRBJ2-2, with D possibly matching TRBD1 (5 bases). Trimming cost V 0 bases and J 6 bases, with 6 bases left between them. The CDR3 consists of 13 residues. Germline CDR1 reads SGHRS; CDR2 reads YFSETQ. The CDR3 region is CASSLEGAGELFF. CDR3 DNA sequence: TGCGCCAGCAGCTTGGAAGGGGCCGGGGAGCTGTTTTTT.

V and J are TRBV24-1 and TRBJ2-3, with D maybe TRBD1 (5 bases). In germline, CDR1 is KGHDR, CDR2 SFDVKD. The CDR3 runs 17 residues. V gave up 4 bases and J gave up 2 bases, with 18 bases separating them. The CDR3 DNA is TGTGCCACCAGTGACCACAGGTCCTCAATATTCACAGATACGCAGTATTTT. It yields the protein CATSDHRSSIFTDTQYF.

The chain links TRBV28 to TRBJ1-1; D remains unclear. Trimming cost V 1 base and J 1 base, with 10 bases left between them. The CDR3 consists of 15 residues. Looked up from germline, CDR1 is MDHEN and CDR2 is SYDVKM. The CDR3 here is CASSLFGEGNTEAFF. The CDR3 coding sequence is TGTGCCAGCAGTTTATTTGGGGAGGGGAACACTGAAGCTTTCTTT.

The J gene is TRBJ2-4, the V gene TRBV5-1, with a weak D call TRBD1 (5 bases). Trimming took 0 bases from V and 9 from J, leaving 13 bases between them. Germline assignment: CDR1 SGHRS and CDR2 YFSETQ. The CDR3 covers 14 residues. The CDR3 nucleotides read TGCGCCAGCAGCTTGGACCCAACAGGTCCCATTCAGTACTTC. Translated, it gives CASSLDPTGPIQYF.

J is TRBJ1-4 and V is TRBV25-1; TRBD1 might be the D (5 bases). CDR1 is MGHDK and CDR2 is SYGVNS in the germline V gene. Trimming cost V 2 bases and J 8 bases, with 12 bases left between them. This CDR3 is 14 amino acids long. CDR3 in amino acids: CASSEEGGDEKLFF. In DNA form, the CDR3 reads TGTGCCAGCAGTGAAGAGGGAGGGGACGAAAAACTGTTTTTT. The variable domain in full, completed from reference TRBV25-1 and TRBJ1-4, reads EADIYQTPRYLVIGTGKKITLECSQTMGHDKMYWYQQDPGMELHLIHYSYGVNSTEKGDLSSESTVSRIRTEHFPLTLESARPSHTSQYLCASSEEGGDEKLFFGSGTQLSVL.

The chain recombines TRBV2 with TRBJ1-5, with D possibly TRBD1 on 5 matching bases. V was pared by 6 bases and J by 0 bases, with 15 bases between. The CDR3 is 16 amino acids. Germline-derived CDR1 and CDR2 are SNHLY and FYNNEI. CDR3 in DNA: TGTGCCAGCAGCCGCCGACAGACCTATAGCAATCAGCCCCAGCATTTT. It translates to CASSRRQTYSNQPQHF. Variable domain in full (rest from reference TRBV2 and TRBJ1-5): EPEVTQTPSHQVTQMGQEVILRCVPISNHLYFYWYRQILGQKVEFLVSFYNNEISEKSEIFDDQFSVERPDGSNFTLKIRSTKLEDSAMYFCASSRRQTYSNQPQHFGDGTRLSIL.

The chain joins TRBV27 to TRBJ2-3, with 9 bases fitting TRBD1. Germline CDR1 MNHEY, CDR2 SMNVEV (reference sequence). The length of the CDR3 is 16 residues. J was trimmed by 5 bases and V by 0 bases; bases with no gene match: 6. CDR3 bases: TGTGCCAGCAGTTTATCCGGACAGGGGATTGGAGATACGCAGTATTTT. It is translated as CASSLSGQGIGDTQYF.

The rearrangement links TRBV20-1 to TRBJ2-7, with D unresolved. This CDR3 has 12 amino acids. The germline CDR1 and CDR2 sequences are DFQATT and SNEGSKA (reference sequence). V was cut by 3 bases and J by 1 base, with 7 bases left in between. The CDR3 DNA reads as TGCAGTGCTAGTCGTCAGTCCTACGAGCAGTACTTC. Residues: CSASRQSYEQYF.

The chain carries TRBV9 and TRBJ2-2; TRBD1 is a possible D gene (6 bases). CDR3 length equals 14 residues. Germline V gene data show CDR1 as SGDLS and CDR2 as YYNGEE. Trimming took 2 bases from V and 1 from J, leaving 6 bases between them. The CDR3 reads CASSVDRNTGELFF. CDR3 DNA: TGTGCCAGCAGCGTGGACAGGAACACCGGGGAGCTGTTTTTT.

The V and J genes are TRBV5-1 and TRBJ2-7; 7 bases align to TRBD1. V was pared by 6 bases and J by 2 bases, with 8 bases of the junction left unmatched. Germline-derived CDR1 and CDR2 are SGHRS and YFSETQ. The CDR3 is 14 amino acids. In DNA form, the CDR3 reads TGCGCCAGCACTCCGGGACAGAGAACCTACGAGCAGTACTTC. As protein: CASTPGQRTYEQYF.

The genes are TRBV11-2 and TRBJ2-3; 8 nucleotides match TRBD1. CDR1 is SGHAT and CDR2 is FQNNGV in the germline V gene. V shed 2 bases and J 2 bases; nucleotides not matched to a gene: 6. The CDR3 extends over 16 amino acids. CDR3 loop: CASSLRQGPYTDTQYF. The CDR3 DNA follows: TGTGCCAGCAGCTTACGACAGGGGCCCTACACAGATACGCAGTATTTT.

This clone was observed many times. J is TRBJ2-1 and V is TRBV19; 8 bases agree with TRBD2. The CDR3 has 13 amino acids. V trimming: 7 bases; J trimming: 4 bases; junction bases outside the gene matches: 3. CDR1 is LNHDA and CDR2 is SQIVND in the germline V gene (reference sequence). The CDR3 region is CASTRGRYNEQFF. The CDR3, as DNA: TGTGCCAGTACCCGCGGGAGGTACAATGAGCAGTTCTTC.